What follows are 18 T cell receptor beta chains derived from one specimen sequenced in a study of blood T cell repertoires in COVID-19. Repertoires were generated with immunoSEQ multiplex PCR, while TCRdb's copy carries only in-frame clones and drops some. The table shows about 250,000 clones, with 80% to 90% occurring only once. The sample comprised peripheral blood. Every receptor here comes from a man aged 45 to 65 with acute or convalescent COVID-19.

The rearrangement links TRBV28 to TRBJ2-7, with 12 bases matching TRBD2. The ends lost 1 base at V and 2 bases at J; junction bases unmatched: 3. Germline V gene lookup returns CDR1 MDHEN and CDR2 SYDVKM. This CDR3 is built from 16 residues. The CDR3 DNA follows: TGTGCCAGCAGTTTATTATCTAGCGGGAGGGCCTACGAGCAGTACTTC. It yields the protein CASSLLSSGRAYEQYF.

The chain employs TRBV11-3 and TRBJ2-1; 10 nucleotides line up with TRBD1. Germline CDR1 is SGHNT and CDR2 is YENEEA. The CDR3 is 16 residues long. The V and J ends lost 5 bases and 0 bases, in that order; junction bases with no gene match: 4. The CDR3 region has the DNA TGTGCCAGCAGCCTTCGGACAGGGGGCTCCTACAATGAGCAGTTCTTC. Encoded protein: CASSLRTGGSYNEQFF.

This rearrangement joins TRBV7-2 to TRBJ1-3; tentative D call: TRBD1 (6 bases). V lost 4 bases to trimming and J lost 7 bases, with 17 bases between them. Germline CDR1 reads SGHTA; CDR2 reads FQGNSA. The CDR3 is 15 amino acids. In DNA, the CDR3 is TGTGCCAGCAGCTGGGACACACGCAGTTGGAACACCATATATTTT. This sequence encodes CASSWDTRSWNTIYF. The whole variable domain, remainder taken from reference TRBV7-2 and TRBJ1-3, is GAGVSQSPSNKVTEKGKDVELRCDPISGHTALYWYRQSLGQGLEFLIYFQGNSAPDKSGLPSDRFSAERTGGSVSTLTIQRTQQEDSAVYLCASSWDTRSWNTIYFGEGSWLTVV.

V usage is TRBV5-4 and J usage is TRBJ1-2; no reliable D call. CDR1 and CDR2 (germline): SGHNT, YYREEE (reference sequence). Trimming stripped 6 bases from V and 7 bases from J, with 16 bases between. This CDR3 spans 13 amino acids. The CDR3 nucleotides read TGTGCCAGCAACAGTCCGGGGTGGAGTGGCTACACCTTC. Translation: CASNSPGWSGYTF.

The chain is built from TRBV24-1 and TRBJ2-1, with 9 bases identical to TRBD2. The CDR3 sequence is 18 residues long. CDR1 KGHDR and CDR2 SFDVKD come from the germline V gene. V shed 3 bases and J 3 bases; nucleotides not matched to a gene: 11. The CDR3 sequence is CATSDPLQTSGHYNEQFF. DNA of the CDR3: TGTGCCACCAGTGATCCGCTGCAGACTAGCGGACACTACAATGAGCAGTTCTTC.

The gene calls are TRBV30 and TRBJ2-7; 8 positions agree with TRBD2. Unmatched junction bases numbered 3, after V lost 0 bases and J lost 2 bases. Per germline, CDR1 GTSNPN and CDR2 SVGIG (reference sequence). This CDR3 comprises 14 residues. Here the CDR3 reads CAWSVNSGAYEQYF. The CDR3 DNA reads TGTGCCTGGAGTGTAAATAGCGGGGCCTACGAGCAGTACTTC.

Only a few counts were recorded for this clone. V usage is TRBV24-1 and J usage is TRBJ1-2; D gene ambiguous. Trimming cost V 5 bases and J 7 bases, with 13 bases left between them. Germline CDR1 KGHDR, CDR2 SFDVKD. This CDR3 is 13 amino acids long. For the CDR3, the DNA is TGTGCCACCAGTGTAGGAGGGCTCGGTGGCTACACCTTC. Translating it yields CATSVGGLGGYTF.

This chain joins TRBV27 and TRBJ1-2; TRBD1 is a possible D gene (5 bases). Per germline, CDR1 MNHEY and CDR2 SMNVEV (reference sequence). V was trimmed by 5 bases and J by 2 bases, leaving 9 bases between them. The CDR3 contains 13 residues. This chain's CDR3 is CASSPHRNYGYTF. The CDR3 DNA sequence: TGTGCCAGCAGTCCTCACAGGAACTATGGCTACACCTTC.

The chain uses TRBV5-6 and TRBJ1-1; perhaps TRBD1 as D (6 bases). Germline CDR1 reads SGHDT; CDR2 reads YYEEEE. Trimming stripped 3 bases from V and 1 base from J, with 10 bases between. This CDR3 contains 14 residues. CDR3 protein: CASSYGTPNTEAFF. In DNA form, the CDR3 reads TGTGCCAGCAGCTATGGGACACCGAACACTGAAGCTTTCTTT.

The chain combines TRBV30 with TRBJ1-6; the D is unclear. Germline values: CDR1 GTSNPN, CDR2 SVGIG (reference sequence). With 4 bases removed from V and 13 bases from J, the gap between germline ends came to 26 bases. There are 16 residues in the CDR3. For the CDR3, the DNA is TGTGCCTGGACGGAGGGTGTACTGTGGCCTCCCGGTCCCCTCCACTTT. It codes for CAWTEGVLWPPGPLHF.

The rearrangement uses TRBV13 and TRBJ2-1; TRBD1 matches 7 bases. Unmatched junction bases numbered 0, after V lost 0 bases and J lost 7 bases. The germline gives CDR1 PRHDT, CDR2 FYEKMQ (reference sequence). The CDR3 sequence is 13 residues long. The CDR3 nucleotides read TGTGCCAGCAGCTTAGGGACAGGGAATGAGCAGTTCTTC. This gives the protein CASSLGTGNEQFF.

The gene calls are TRBV28 and TRBJ2-7, with 7 positions matching TRBD1. Trimming removed 7 bases from V and 6 bases from J; junction bases left unmatched: 9. The CDR3 totals 13 residues. CDR1 and CDR2 (germline): MDHEN, SYDVKM. In nucleotides, the CDR3 is TGTGCCAGCATTACAGGGGCCATGGGCGAGCAGTACTTC. Protein: CASITGAMGEQYF.

The rearrangement joins TRBV2 to TRBJ2-5; perhaps TRBD2 as D (5 bases). The germline V gene encodes CDR1 SNHLY and CDR2 FYNNEI. The CDR3 is made up of 15 amino acids. Trimming cost V 2 bases and J 4 bases, with 14 bases left between them. The CDR3 here is CASSEQRVRGETQYF. As DNA, the CDR3 is TGTGCCAGCAGTGAACAAAGGGTACGGGGAGAGACCCAGTACTTC.

The chain has TRBV2 and TRBJ1-6; 8 bases agree with TRBD1. Germline values: CDR1 SNHLY, CDR2 FYNNEI. The J segment lost 7 bases and the V segment lost 0 bases, leaving 2 bases of the junction unmatched. CDR3 length: 15 amino acids. The CDR3 spells CASSEARDRNSPLHF. Here the CDR3 DNA reads TGTGCCAGCAGTGAAGCGAGGGACAGGAATTCACCCCTCCACTTT.

The rearrangement links TRBV19 to TRBJ2-7; 10 bases align to TRBD2. The germline CDR1 and CDR2 sequences are LNHDA and SQIVND (reference sequence). V lost 4 bases and J lost 7; bases outside the gene matches: 10. The CDR3 is made up of 15 amino acids. The CDR3 bases are TGTGCCAGTAGTACCCTTACTAGCGGGAAAAGGGAGCAGTACTTC. Its protein product is CASSTLTSGKREQYF.

This clone was seen more than once but under ten times. The rearrangement uses TRBV2 and TRBJ1-4, with D possibly matching TRBD1 (5 bases). Germline CDR1 SNHLY, CDR2 FYNNEI. The CDR3 is made up of 13 amino acids. Trimming removed 5 bases at V and 7 bases at J, with 11 bases between. The CDR3 DNA reads TGTGCCAGCAGTCTGGGACTTATTGAAAAACTGTTTTTT. This gives the protein CASSLGLIEKLFF.

In this sample, this clone turned up once. The chain employs TRBV5-1 and TRBJ1-2, with 9 nucleotides matching TRBD1. V was pared by 0 bases and J by 6 bases, with 9 bases of the junction left unmatched. This CDR3 comprises 16 residues. Germline-derived CDR1 and CDR2 are SGHRS and YFSETQ. CDR3: CASSLAVRTGEHGYTF. The CDR3 DNA reads TGCGCCAGCAGCTTGGCAGTTCGGACAGGGGAGCATGGCTACACCTTC.

Points on this clone: At one boundary the junction diverges from the germline segment, which might be a read error. The chain's CDR3 is CASSKRLAGSQETQYF. DNA of the CDR3: TGTGCTAGCAGCAAAAGACTAGCGGGTAGCCAAGAGACCCAGTACTTC. The chain has TRBV7-7 and TRBJ2-5, with 10 bases that match TRBD2. Germline V gene data show CDR1 as SSHAT and CDR2 as FNYEAQ (reference sequence). The CDR3 runs to 16 residues.